Sequencing of this T cell receptor (beta chain) was carried out in a study of cytomegalovirus exposure and HLA in healthy donors. The CDR3 consists of 12 residues. CDR1 and CDR2 from the germline V gene are SQVTM and ANQGSEA. Trimming shortened V by 6 bases and J by 2 bases, and 11 bases separated the two germline ends. Profiled with immunoSEQ multiplex PCR; TCRdb holds only in-frame clones, not every one. This sample has over 200,000 clones, with approximately 86% found just once. The sequence was collected from a young woman in good health and CMV-seronegative. This chain uses TRBV29-1 with TRBJ2-7; D not resolved. What was sequenced was PBMCs. CDR3 residues: CSVGGEAYEQYF. CDR3 bases: TGCAGCGTGGGTGGAGAGGCCTACGAGCAGTACTTC.